The 10 T cell receptor beta chains below all came from one sample that was sequenced in a study of T cell responses to AZD1222 COVID-19 vaccine. TCRdb's table, derived via immunoSEQ multiplex PCR, lists solely in-frame clones and lacks some. The sample contains 70,000 to 90,000 clones, roughly 89% of which appear only once. The starting material was peripheral blood, obtained on day 0 of AZD1222 vaccination. The origin of the receptors is an adult in good health.

J is TRBJ2-3 and V is TRBV9, with 7 bases aligning to TRBD2. Germline CDR1 is SGDLS and CDR2 is YYNGEE. Losses at the gene ends were 0 bases for V and 6 bases for J; bases not matched to a gene: 7. The length of the CDR3 is 15 residues. CDR3 bases: TGTGCCAGCAGCGTAGGAGGCGGGAGCAAGGATACGCAGTATTTT. It codes for CASSVGGGSKDTQYF.

The rearrangement joins TRBV5-1 to TRBJ2-1; tentatively, D is TRBD2 (5 bases). The ends were cut back, 4 bases at V and 0 bases at J, with 11 bases in the middle. The CDR3 sequence is 15 residues long. Germline V CDR1 and CDR2: SGHRS, YFSETQ. The CDR3 sequence is CASSTGFSSYNEQFF. In DNA, the CDR3 is TGCGCCAGCAGCACGGGGTTTAGCTCCTACAATGAGCAGTTCTTC. Combining the CDR3 with reference TRBV5-1 and TRBJ2-1 gives the whole variable domain KAGVTQTPRYLIKTRGQQVTLSCSPISGHRSVSWYQQTPGQGLQFLFEYFSETQRNKGNFPGRFSGRQFSNSRSEMNVSTLELGDSALYLCASSTGFSSYNEQFFGPGTRLTVL.

This chain connects TRBV24-1 to TRBJ2-2, with 12 bases fitting TRBD1. The V gene end was trimmed by 9 bases and the J gene end by 6 bases; junction bases not matched to a gene: 10. Germline loops: CDR1 KGHDR, CDR2 SFDVKD. The CDR3 is made up of 16 amino acids. As DNA, the CDR3 is TGTGCCACCGCAGGGACAGGGGGCCGGTTGGCCGGGGAGCTGTTTTTT. It yields the protein CATAGTGGRLAGELFF.

The chain employs TRBV5-1 and TRBJ1-2; TRBD1 agrees at 8 bases. The CDR3 has 13 residues. Germline V lookup: CDR1 SGHRS, CDR2 YFSETQ. J was trimmed by 9 bases and V by 4 bases; bases with no gene match: 8. CDR3 in DNA: TGCGCCAGCAGCCCCGGACAGGGTAACAGCTACACCTTC. Its translation: CASSPGQGNSYTF.

The chain combines TRBV5-4 with TRBJ2-7; a weak D match, TRBD1 (7 bases). In germline, CDR1 is SGHNT, CDR2 YYREEE (reference sequence). The V end lost 1 base, the J end lost 1 base, and 21 bases lay between the germline ends. This CDR3 comprises 18 residues. The CDR3 here is CASSLFGWGDSSSYEQYF. Written as DNA, the CDR3 is TGTGCCAGCAGCTTGTTTGGCTGGGGGGACAGTTCTTCCTACGAGCAGTACTTC.

The chain has TRBV18 and TRBJ2-3; D ambiguous. Germline-derived CDR1 and CDR2 are KGHSH and LQKENI. The V end was cut by 6 bases, the J end by 0 bases, with 7 bases between. CDR3 length: 13 amino acids. DNA for the CDR3: TGTGCCAGCTCGTCTTCTAGCACAGATACGCAGTATTTT. It yields the protein CASSSSSTDTQYF. The full variable domain, rest sourced from reference TRBV18 and TRBJ2-3, is NAGVMQNPRHLVRRRGQEARLRCSPMKGHSHVYWYRQLPEEGLKFMVYLQKENIIDESGMPKERFSAEFPKEGPSILRIQQVVRGDSAAYFCASSSSSTDTQYFGPGTRLTVL.

V and J are TRBV5-1 and TRBJ1-5; perhaps TRBD1 as D (5 bases). The V gene lost 3 bases and the J gene lost 0 bases, with 31 bases spanning the gap. Germline V gene lookup returns CDR1 SGHRS and CDR2 YFSETQ. The CDR3 has 22 amino acids. CDR3 bases: TGCGCCAGCAGCTCACCCCGGAAGGGGACCCTAAAGATGGGGTATAGCAATCAGCCCCAGCATTTT. It yields the protein CASSSPRKGTLKMGYSNQPQHF. The full variable domain, in which reference TRBV5-1 and TRBJ1-5 provide the parts outside the CDR3, is KAGVTQTPRYLIKTRGQQVTLSCSPISGHRSVSWYQQTPGQGLQFLFEYFSETQRNKGNFPGRFSGRQFSNSRSEMNVSTLELGDSALYLCASSSPRKGTLKMGYSNQPQHFGDGTRLSIL.

V is TRBV5-4 and J is TRBJ2-7, with D perhaps assigned TRBD1 or TRBD2 (6 bases each). CDR3 length equals 18 residues. Trimming pared 0 bases from V and 0 bases from J, leaving 19 bases between. CDR1 SGHNT and CDR2 YYREEE come from the germline V gene (reference sequence). The CDR3 reads CASSLGGAGGPSSYEQYF. The CDR3 DNA reads as TGTGCCAGCAGCTTGGGGGGGGCCGGGGGACCCTCCTCCTACGAGCAGTACTTC.

This clone occurred a few times. V usage is TRBV14 and J usage is TRBJ2-2; D remains ambiguous. Germline-derived CDR1 and CDR2 are SGHDN and FVKESK. Trimming removed 1 base at V and 5 bases at J, with 11 bases between. The CDR3 loop spans 15 amino acids. The CDR3 sequence is CASSQVWTATGELFF. CDR3 nucleotide sequence: TGTGCCAGCAGCCAAGTGTGGACGGCGACCGGGGAGCTGTTTTTT.

The chain couples TRBV6-5 to TRBJ1-6; TRBD1 is a possible D gene (5 bases). The V and J ends lost 7 bases and 9 bases respectively, with 13 bases between them. CDR3 length equals 13 residues. Per the germline V gene, CDR1 is MNHEY and CDR2 is SVGAGI. CDR3 coding DNA: TGTGCCAGCAACGGCAGGGAAGGTTCACCCCTCCACTTT. Translation gives CASNGREGSPLHF.